This passage covers 22 T cell receptor beta chains from one sample sequenced in a study of CD4 T cells in relation to SARS-CoV-2 and coronaviruses. These receptors' targets are unknown. The protocol was immunoSEQ multiplex PCR, while the TCRdb copy is restricted to in-frame clones and leaves out a portion. Counted here are about 21,000 clones, about 80% occurring once; the ten biggest clones make up roughly 15%. CD4+ T cells from unexposed donors were obtained before the COVID-19 pandemic (2011-2018). After more than eight days of culture, CD4+ T cells were isolated. The sequenced material came from CD4+ T cells from PBMCs, cultured in vitro. These receptors all stem from a human donor in good health.

The rearrangement uses TRBV18 and TRBJ1-6; TRBD1 agrees at 7 bases. The germline V gene encodes CDR1 KGHSH and CDR2 LQKENI. Unmatched junction bases numbered 6, after V lost 3 bases and J lost 7 bases. The CDR3 sequence is 15 residues long. In nucleotides, the CDR3 is TGTGCCAGCTCACCTCGGGGACAGATGAATTCACCCCTCCACTTT. Its translation: CASSPRGQMNSPLHF.

This sequence joins TRBV2 and TRBJ2-3; D is possibly TRBD1 (6 bases). This CDR3 region has 13 residues. Germline V gene lookup returns CDR1 SNHLY and CDR2 FYNNEI. V was trimmed by 5 bases and J by 3 bases, leaving 9 bases between them. The CDR3 DNA sequence: TGTGCCAGCAGTTGGACAGATACAGATACGCAGTATTTT. Its protein is CASSWTDTDTQYF.

The chain combines TRBV11-3 with TRBJ2-7; 9 bases agree with TRBD1. The CDR3 is 16 residues long. V gave up 5 bases and J gave up 3 bases; unmatched junction bases: 11. Germline CDR1 reads SGHNT; CDR2 reads YENEEA. In DNA, the CDR3 is TGTGCCAGCAGCCGATCCTACGGGACAGGGAGCTACGAGCAGTACTTC. Protein: CASSRSYGTGSYEQYF.

This clone was recorded a few times. The chain carries TRBV2 and TRBJ2-7; 8 nucleotides align to TRBD2. Germline CDR1 is SNHLY and CDR2 is FYNNEI. CDR3 length: 16 residues. V lost 2 bases, J lost 2 bases, and 8 bases stayed unmatched. The CDR3 DNA reads as TGTGCCAGCAGTGAACTAGGAGCGGGGGCCACCTACGAGCAGTACTTC. Its protein product is CASSELGAGATYEQYF.

This clone was seen just once. The J gene is TRBJ1-2, the V gene TRBV5-4; 10 bases line up with TRBD1. The length of the CDR3 is 15 residues. J was trimmed by 6 bases and V by 0 bases; bases with no gene match: 5. Germline CDR1 and CDR2: SGHNT and YYREEE (reference sequence). This chain's CDR3 is CASSLEPTGGNGYTF. CDR3 bases: TGTGCCAGCAGCTTGGAACCGACAGGGGGCAATGGCTACACCTTC.

This sequence joins TRBV4-2 and TRBJ1-1; D ambiguous. Germline values: CDR1 LGHNA, CDR2 YNFKEQ. Trimming pared 0 bases from V and 12 bases from J, leaving 11 bases between. This CDR3 has 12 residues. For the CDR3, the DNA is TGTGCCAGCAGCCAAGATGCACGGGTGACTTTCTTT. The encoded protein is CASSQDARVTFF.

This clone was seen only once. The rearrangement joins TRBV5-4 to TRBJ1-4, with D hard to call. The CDR3 has 15 amino acids. CDR1 and CDR2 from the germline V gene are SGHNT and YYREEE (reference sequence). The V gene lost 0 bases and the J gene lost 6 bases, with 12 bases spanning the gap. The chain's CDR3 is CASSLVVDGDEKLFF. The CDR3, as DNA: TGTGCCAGCAGCTTGGTTGTGGACGGGGATGAAAAACTGTTTTTT.

The rearrangement joins TRBV24-1 to TRBJ2-1; TRBD2 matches 14 bases. Germline-derived CDR1 and CDR2 are KGHDR and SFDVKD. Trimming at V came to 4 bases and at J to 0 bases, leaving 13 bases not matched to a gene. This CDR3 region has 21 residues. CDR3 sequence reads: CATSDPTTGTSGSSSYNEQFF. In DNA form, the CDR3 reads TGTGCCACCAGTGACCCTACGACAGGGACTAGCGGGAGCAGCTCCTACAATGAGCAGTTCTTC.

The chain combines TRBV29-1 with TRBJ1-2; TRBD1 agrees at 7 bases. The CDR3 is 12 amino acids. In germline, CDR1 is SQVTM, CDR2 ANQGSEA. Germline trimming cut 7 bases from V and 4 bases from J; bases unmatched to any gene: 6. The CDR3 sequence is CSGTTGAYGYTF. The DNA for the CDR3 is TGCAGCGGGACAACAGGGGCCTATGGCTACACCTTC.

The V gene is TRBV6-1, the J gene TRBJ2-5; TRBD1 aligns across 7 bases. CDR1 and CDR2 from the germline V gene are MNHNS and SASEGT. V dropped 3 bases and J dropped 3; count of bases not matched to a gene: 7. This CDR3 region has 15 residues. The CDR3 here is CASSEDDRVEETQYF. For the CDR3, the DNA is TGTGCCAGCAGTGAGGACGACAGGGTAGAAGAGACCCAGTACTTC.

The CDR3 here is CASSLGGSPATEAFF. CDR3 nucleotides: TGCGCCAGCAGCTTGGGGGGCTCCCCAGCCACTGAAGCTTTCTTT. The V call is TRBV5-1, the J call TRBJ1-1, with TRBD1 as a possible D gene (5 bases). Germline CDR1 is SGHRS and CDR2 is YFSETQ. This CDR3 comprises 15 residues. The V end was cut by 0 bases, the J end by 4 bases, with 13 bases between.

The chain links TRBV5-1 to TRBJ1-1; weak D call: TRBD1 (6 bases). CDR1 and CDR2 from the germline V gene are SGHRS and YFSETQ. CDR3 length: 14 amino acids. Trimming removed 3 bases from V and 4 bases from J, with 13 bases in between. CDR3 amino acids: CASSSKGGATEAFF. The CDR3 DNA follows: TGCGCCAGCAGCTCAAAAGGGGGGGCCACTGAAGCTTTCTTT.

The rearrangement links TRBV9 to TRBJ2-1, with 11 positions matching TRBD2. The CDR3 length is 15 residues. With V trimmed by 2 bases and J by 8 bases, 6 bases remained unmatched. Germline V gene data show CDR1 as SGDLS and CDR2 as YYNGEE. The CDR3 reads CASSVGASGRYEQFF. As DNA, the CDR3 is TGTGCCAGCAGCGTGGGTGCTAGCGGGAGGTATGAGCAGTTCTTC.

The chain employs TRBV18 and TRBJ1-2; a weak D match, TRBD1 (5 bases). The V gene lost 0 bases and the J gene lost 5 bases, with 13 bases spanning the gap. This CDR3 has 15 amino acids. Germline V CDR1 and CDR2: KGHSH, LQKENI. The CDR3: CASSPPGVGVYGYTF. The DNA for the CDR3 is TGTGCCAGCTCACCACCGGGGGTTGGGGTGTATGGCTACACCTTC. Combining the CDR3 with reference TRBV18 and TRBJ1-2 gives the whole variable domain NAGVMQNPRHLVRRRGQEARLRCSPMKGHSHVYWYRQLPEEGLKFMVYLQKENIIDESGMPKERFSAEFPKEGPSILRIQQVVRGDSAAYFCASSPPGVGVYGYTFGSGTRLTVV.

This clone was recorded a few times. The J gene is TRBJ2-7, the V gene TRBV19; D is unclear. V lost 1 base and J lost 1, with 17 bases in between. Germline V CDR1 and CDR2: LNHDA, SQIVND (reference sequence). There are 17 residues in the CDR3. CDR3 loop: CASSIATGPTYSYEQYF. CDR3 bases: TGTGCCAGTAGTATAGCCACCGGGCCGACTTATTCCTACGAGCAGTACTTC.

V usage is TRBV19 and J usage is TRBJ1-2, with D perhaps TRBD1 (5 bases). The CDR3 is made up of 15 amino acids. CDR1 is LNHDA and CDR2 is SQIVND in the germline V gene (reference sequence). Trimming left V 6 bases short and J 3 bases short, with 17 bases between. The CDR3 DNA reads as TGTGCCAGTAGCAAAAATATAGGGACGCACTATGGCTACACCTTC. As protein: CASSKNIGTHYGYTF.

The V gene is TRBV19, the J gene TRBJ1-6, with 7 bases aligning to TRBD1. Germline V gives CDR1 LNHDA, CDR2 SQIVND (reference sequence). Trimming took 6 bases from V and 7 from J; bases not matched to a gene: 0. The CDR3 is 12 amino acids. Written as DNA, the CDR3 is TGTGCCAGTAGGGACAGGAATTCACCCCTCCACTTT. This encodes CASRDRNSPLHF.

This sequence joins TRBV2 and TRBJ2-7; 11 nucleotides align to TRBD2. This CDR3 has 15 residues. V was pared by 6 bases and J by 6 bases, with 10 bases of the junction left unmatched. The germline V gene encodes CDR1 SNHLY and CDR2 FYNNEI. The CDR3 is CASRPLAGVGGEQYF. DNA for the CDR3: TGTGCCAGCAGGCCACTAGCGGGAGTCGGTGGCGAGCAGTACTTC.

J is TRBJ1-2 and V is TRBV10-3; the D is unclear. The V gene lost 4 bases and the J gene lost 8 bases, with 11 bases spanning the gap. Germline assignment: CDR1 ENHRY and CDR2 SYGVKD. This CDR3 is 12 amino acids long. The CDR3 DNA is TGTGCCATCAGTGGGCAAGTGGGAGGCTACACCTTC. Amino acids: CAISGQVGGYTF.

This clone was observed a handful of times. The chain joins TRBV12-2 to TRBJ1-6. TRBV12-2 is listed as a pseudogene. This CDR3 is 16 amino acids long. The CDR3 loop reads CASAGRRSSYNSPLHF. The CDR3 DNA reads TGTGCAAGTGCCGGGAGGAGGAGCTCCTATAATTCACCCCTCCACTTT.

The chain carries TRBV11-2 and TRBJ1-1; 8 bases match TRBD1. The CDR3 is made up of 13 amino acids. From germline, CDR1 is SGHAT and CDR2 FQNNGV. Unmatched junction bases numbered 5, after V lost 6 bases and J lost 5 bases. CDR3 in DNA: TGTGCCAGCAGATCAACAGGGGGGACTGAAGCTTTCTTT. It translates to CASRSTGGTEAFF.

V usage is TRBV27 and J usage is TRBJ2-7; D possibly uses TRBD1 or TRBD2 (5 bases each). V gave up 2 bases and J gave up 6 bases, with 11 bases separating them. This CDR3 is built from 13 residues. CDR1 is MNHEY and CDR2 is SMNVEV in the germline V gene (reference sequence). Written as DNA, the CDR3 is TGTGCCAGCAGTTTAGGTTCTGGGGGCGAGCAGTACTTC. Protein product: CASSLGSGGEQYF.